This T cell receptor beta chain was captured by sequencing in a study of post-analysis software for immune sequencing data. Study-level results: Patients had higher frequencies than controls of about five TRBV segments, including TRBV5-6, TRBV5-1 and TRBV20-1. Multiple sclerosis patients showed significantly lower normalized Chao1 diversity than controls did.

Trimming pared 3 bases from V and 3 bases from J, leaving 13 bases between. The CDR3 is made up of 15 amino acids. Germline V gene data show CDR1 as LNHNV and CDR2 as YYDKDF (reference sequence). As to this clonotype: The antigen is unknown.

Prepared libraries of TCR beta cDNA carried unique molecular identifiers. From approximately 0.95 to 9.8 million T cells, 400,000 to 600,000 cDNA molecules were obtained. TCRdb re-called the PCR reads through MiXCR, storing one row per CDR3 protein. Counted here are roughly 800,000 distinct CDR3 sequences, roughly 58% occurring once; the ten biggest clones make up 4% to 5.5%. This receptor was taken from a girl aged 10-17 years with multiple sclerosis. The chain couples TRBV15 to TRBJ2-3; tentatively, D is TRBD1 (6 bases). The sequencing sample was made of blood. CDR3 nucleotide sequence: TGTGCCACCAGCAGGCGCAGGGGAGCAACAGATACGCAGTATTTT. It is translated as CATSRRRGATDTQYF.